Each of the 3 T cell receptor beta chains below was sequenced from the same sample in a study of spatial heterogeneity in lung cancer (dated by TCRdb to about 2019). Summary of the overall study and its limitations: A correlation was observed between the number of expanded intratumoral alpha and beta TCRs and the tumor nonsynonymous mutation count.

The meaning of the sample's time point label: sample taken at primary tumor resection. The library relied on 5' RACE. The sample was run on a NextSeq 500. Starting from the raw public reads, TCRdb applied fastp trimming at Q25, assembled clones with MiXCR and retained in-frame beta chains. For every CDR3 protein sequence, its rows merge into one entry that carries the most common genes and DNA. The sample has roughly 2,200 distinct CDR3 sequences on record, over 20% of them singletons. Around 24% of the sample is held by the ten biggest clonotypes. For these TCRs, the target antigens are not known. The sample here was lung tumor tissue, taken at surgery. The receptors stem from a male donor with early-stage non-small cell lung cancer.

This clonotype was seen a few times. Found in a library prepared for alpha chains, this beta chain is an off-target read, and its abundance has little meaning. J is TRBJ1-6 and V is TRBV4-2, with 7 positions matching TRBD1. The J segment lost 10 bases and the V segment lost 1 base, leaving 19 bases of the junction unmatched. The CDR3 contains 19 residues. The germline V gene has CDR1 LGHNA and CDR2 YNFKEQ. CDR3 in DNA: TGTGCCAGCAGCCAAGTGACGACAGGCGCTCAGGGGGGGAGATCACCCCTCCACTTT. This encodes CASSQVTTGAQGGRSPLHF.

In this sample, this clonotype turned up many times. This beta chain is an unintended read in a library built for alpha chains; its size means little. V is TRBV2 and J is TRBJ2-1; 7 bases map to TRBD1. After removal of 10 bases from V and 6 bases from J, the junction contained 9 bases not matched to a gene. The CDR3 loop spans 13 amino acids. The germline gives CDR1 SNHLY, CDR2 FYNNEI. The DNA for the CDR3 is TGTGCCAACAGATACGACAGGGCCAATGAGCAGTTCTTC. It encodes CANRYDRANEQFF.

A remark on this clonotype: Because the library targeted alpha chains, this beta chain is an off-target read whose size means little. The chain employs TRBV18 and TRBJ2-7; 11 nucleotides match TRBD1. Looked up from germline, CDR1 is KGHSH and CDR2 is LQKENI. J lost 6 bases, V lost 4 bases, and 8 bases had no gene match. CDR3 size: 15 residues. This CDR3 reads CASSQSGQGVSEQYF. CDR3 DNA: TGTGCCAGCTCACAGTCGGGACAGGGGGTTAGCGAGCAGTACTTC.